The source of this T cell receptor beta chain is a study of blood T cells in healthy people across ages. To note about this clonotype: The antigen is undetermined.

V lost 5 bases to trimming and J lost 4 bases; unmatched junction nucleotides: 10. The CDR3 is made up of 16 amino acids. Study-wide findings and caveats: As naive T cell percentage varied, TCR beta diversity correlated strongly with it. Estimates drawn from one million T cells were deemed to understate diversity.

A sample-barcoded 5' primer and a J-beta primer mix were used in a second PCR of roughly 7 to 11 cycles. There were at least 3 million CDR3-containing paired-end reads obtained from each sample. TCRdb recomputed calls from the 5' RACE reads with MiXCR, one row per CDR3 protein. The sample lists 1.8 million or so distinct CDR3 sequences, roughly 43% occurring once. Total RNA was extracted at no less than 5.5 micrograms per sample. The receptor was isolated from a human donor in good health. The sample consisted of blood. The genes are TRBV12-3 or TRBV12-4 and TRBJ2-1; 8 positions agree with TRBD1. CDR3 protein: CASSRGSTGGYNEQFF. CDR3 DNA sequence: TGTGCCAGCAGTCGGGGTTCCACAGGGGGTTACAATGAGCAGTTCTTC.